Below are 31 T cell receptor beta chains sequenced from a single sample in a study of T cell responses to AZD1222 COVID-19 vaccine. The data were produced by immunoSEQ multiplex PCR, yet TCRdb's version contains in-frame clones alone and is incomplete. The sample contains tens of thousands of clones, 83% of which appear only once. The material was peripheral blood, obtained on day 0 of AZD1222 vaccination. The receptors originated from an adult in good health.

This chain connects TRBV9 to TRBJ1-4, with 8 bases identical to TRBD1. Germline loops: CDR1 SGDLS, CDR2 YYNGEE. The CDR3 totals 15 residues. Germline trimming cut 4 bases from V and 4 bases from J; bases unmatched to any gene: 6. As DNA, the CDR3 is TGTGCCAGCAGCCCCGGGGACAGGAGTAATGAAAAACTGTTTTTT. It specifies CASSPGDRSNEKLFF.

V gene TRBV4-3 combines with J gene TRBJ2-7; the D gene could be TRBD1 or TRBD2 (5 bases each). This CDR3 comprises 14 residues. Germline-derived CDR1 and CDR2 are LGHNA and YSLEER. Trimming took off 1 base at V and 2 bases at J, with 9 bases between the two ends. This chain's CDR3 is CASSQGDGAYEQYF. The CDR3 DNA sequence: TGCGCCAGCAGCCAAGGGGACGGAGCCTACGAGCAGTACTTC.

V and J are TRBV12-5 and TRBJ2-1, with D unresolved. This CDR3 contains 11 residues. Germline CDR1 is LGHNT and CDR2 is FRNRAP. The V and J ends lost 6 bases and 4 bases respectively, with 4 bases between them. CDR3 DNA: TGTGCTAGTGGAGCTTACAATGAGCAGTTCTTC. Residues: CASGAYNEQFF. The full variable domain, rest sourced from reference TRBV12-5 and TRBJ2-1, is DARVTQTPRHKVTEMGQEVTMRCQPILGHNTVFWYRQTMMQGLELLAYFRNRAPLDDSGMPKDRFSAEMPDATLATLKIQPSEPRDSAVYFCASGAYNEQFFGPGTRLTVL.

The J gene is TRBJ2-7, the V gene TRBV28; the match to TRBD1 covers 11 bases. J was trimmed by 3 bases and V by 4 bases; bases with no gene match: 2. The V gene's germline CDR1 is MDHEN and CDR2 SYDVKM. The CDR3 is made up of 14 amino acids. Here the CDR3 reads CASSWTGGIYEQYF. DNA of the CDR3: TGTGCCAGCAGTTGGACAGGGGGCATCTACGAGCAGTACTTC.

This clone was detected only a few times. V usage is TRBV29-1 and J usage is TRBJ1-4; 12 positions match TRBD1. V lost 6 bases, J lost 4 bases, and 12 bases stayed unmatched. The germline V gene encodes CDR1 SQVTM and CDR2 ANQGSEA. This CDR3 has 17 residues. CDR3 DNA sequence: TGCAGCGTGACCGGGACAGGGGGCGTTTTGGGTAATGAAAAACTGTTTTTT. Translation gives CSVTGTGGVLGNEKLFF.

This chain joins TRBV6-1 and TRBJ1-2; D remains ambiguous. Germline CDR1 and CDR2: MNHNS and SASEGT. This CDR3 spans 12 amino acids. V shed 2 bases and J shed 4 bases, with 5 bases lying between them. The CDR3 sequence: CASSEMTYGYTF. The CDR3 DNA reads TGTGCCAGCAGTGAAATGACCTATGGCTACACCTTC.

This clone was detected only once. The chain has TRBV27 and TRBJ1-1; D is perhaps TRBD1 (5 bases). Germline loops: CDR1 MNHEY, CDR2 SMNVEV (reference sequence). Deletions cut 5 bases from V and 0 bases from J, with 13 bases between. The CDR3 is 15 residues long. DNA of the CDR3: TGTGCCAGCAGTCACAGGCCGAACATGAACACTGAAGCTTTCTTT. It encodes CASSHRPNMNTEAFF.

V gene TRBV27 combines with J gene TRBJ2-2; no reliable D call. The ends were cut back, 4 bases at V and 1 base at J, with 7 bases in the middle. CDR1 is MNHEY and CDR2 is SMNVEV in the germline V gene (reference sequence). The CDR3 covers 14 residues. The chain's CDR3 is CASSSPLNTGELFF. The CDR3 region has the DNA TGTGCCAGCAGTTCCCCTTTGAACACCGGGGAGCTGTTTTTT.

The V gene is TRBV3-1 (or the pseudogene TRBV3-2), the J gene TRBJ2-3, with a tentative D call TRBD2 (7 bases). Trimming took 0 bases from V and 7 from J, leaving 20 bases between them. Germline assignment: CDR1 LGHDT and CDR2 YNNKEL (reference sequence). CDR3 length equals 17 residues. The CDR3 DNA sequence: TGTGCCAGCAGCCAAGAGGCACGGGCCGGGGGGCCGCATACGCAGTATTTT. As protein: CASSQEARAGGPHTQYF.

The CDR3 DNA sequence: TGTGCCAGCAGCGTAGGCGCGAACACTGAAGCTTTCTTT. Translating gives CASSVGANTEAFF. The gene calls are TRBV9 and TRBJ1-1; D gene ambiguous. In germline, CDR1 is SGDLS, CDR2 YYNGEE. The V end lost 0 bases, the J end lost 1 base, and 4 bases lay between the germline ends. The CDR3 consists of 13 residues.

This clone was detected only once. This chain joins TRBV2 and TRBJ2-7; D remains unclear. The ends were cut back, 3 bases at V and 2 bases at J, with 14 bases in the middle. The length of the CDR3 is 15 residues. Germline V lookup: CDR1 SNHLY, CDR2 FYNNEI. CDR3 DNA sequence: TGTGCCAGCAGTGATGAGGCCCTTAAGACCTACGAGCAGTACTTC. As protein: CASSDEALKTYEQYF. The full variable domain, with the rest looked up from reference TRBV2 and TRBJ2-7, is EPEVTQTPSHQVTQMGQEVILRCVPISNHLYFYWYRQILGQKVEFLVSFYNNEISEKSEIFDDQFSVERPDGSNFTLKIRSTKLEDSAMYFCASSDEALKTYEQYFGPGTRLTVT.

The DNA of the CDR3 is TGTGCCAGCAGCAAAGGGGGGTTCATTTCCTACGAGCAGTACTTC. Translating it yields CASSKGGFISYEQYF. The J gene is TRBJ2-7, the V gene TRBV27; D may be TRBD1 or TRBD2 (6 bases each). Trimming left V 6 bases short and J 1 base short, with 16 bases between. This CDR3 is built from 15 residues. CDR1 is MNHEY, CDR2 SMNVEV, per germline (reference sequence).

V usage is TRBV4-2 and J usage is TRBJ2-3, with D hard to call. Germline V gives CDR1 LGHNA, CDR2 YNFKEQ. V was pared by 0 bases and J by 1 base, with 8 bases between. CDR3 size: 15 residues. The CDR3 DNA reads TGTGCCAGCAGCCAAGAGGAGTCGGGCACAGATACGCAGTATTTT. This translates into CASSQEESGTDTQYF.

The chain links TRBV6-5 to TRBJ1-1; TRBD1 matches at 7 bases. The CDR3 covers 14 residues. The ends lost 6 bases at V and 1 base at J; junction bases unmatched: 5. CDR1 is MNHEY, CDR2 SVGAGI, per germline. As DNA, the CDR3 is TGTGCCAGCAGCGCAGGGACAGCGAACACTGAAGCTTTCTTT. Translating it yields CASSAGTANTEAFF.

V is TRBV30 and J is TRBJ1-2; D ambiguous. This CDR3 region has 12 residues. CDR1 is GTSNPN and CDR2 is SVGIG in the germline V gene (reference sequence). Trimming pared 7 bases from V and 7 bases from J, leaving 16 bases between. The CDR3 sequence: CALEWQGGGYTF. The CDR3 coding sequence is TGTGCCTTGGAGTGGCAAGGAGGTGGCTACACCTTC.

The chain couples TRBV6-5 to TRBJ2-7; perhaps TRBD2 as D (6 bases). CDR1 and CDR2 from the germline V gene are MNHEY and SVGAGI. The CDR3 is 14 amino acids. V lost 6 bases and J lost 0, with 12 bases in between. This chain's CDR3 is CASRAGGSSYEQYF. CDR3 DNA: TGTGCCAGCAGAGCAGGAGGGAGCTCCTACGAGCAGTACTTC.

The V and J genes are TRBV21-1 and TRBJ1-5. TRBV21-1 is reported as a pseudogene. The CDR3 covers 13 residues. CDR3 DNA sequence: TGTGCCAGCAGCAGGGAGGGTGGTCAGCCCCAGCATTTT. It is translated as CASSREGGQPQHF.

In its sample, this clone was seen a few times. As DNA, the CDR3 is TGTGCCAGCAGTGAATCCGGGGGCAATCAGCCCCAGCATTTT. Its translation is CASSESGGNQPQHF. The chain employs TRBV2 and TRBJ1-5, with D uncertain. In germline, CDR1 is SNHLY, CDR2 FYNNEI. The CDR3 contains 14 residues. Trimming stripped 2 bases from V and 2 bases from J, with 7 bases between.

This clone appeared a few times. The chain combines TRBV3-1 (or the pseudogene TRBV3-2) with TRBJ2-7; D call uncertain. Germline lookup yields CDR1 LGHDT and CDR2 YNNKEL (reference sequence). V was shortened by 1 base and J by 2 bases, with 15 bases between the two germline ends. CDR3 length equals 16 residues. CDR3 sequence reads: CASSQGASSFAYEQYF. CDR3 bases: TGTGCCAGCAGCCAAGGAGCCAGTTCTTTTGCCTACGAGCAGTACTTC.

The V and J genes are TRBV24-1 and TRBJ2-4, with D perhaps given as TRBD1 or TRBD2 (5 bases each). Per the germline V gene, CDR1 is KGHDR and CDR2 is SFDVKD. V was cut by 4 bases and J by 7 bases, with 16 bases left in between. This CDR3 contains 15 residues. The CDR3 nucleotides are TGTGCCACCAGTGACCCTAGGGGACCTGGGAACATTCAGTACTTC. It specifies CATSDPRGPGNIQYF.

V and J are TRBV28 and TRBJ2-1; 7 bases fit TRBD1. The V gene end was trimmed by 5 bases and the J gene end by 9 bases; junction bases not matched to a gene: 10. The germline V gene has CDR1 MDHEN and CDR2 SYDVKM. This CDR3 region has 14 residues. CDR3 in amino acids: CASSKAGGRGEQFF. CDR3 nucleotides: TGTGCCAGCAGTAAGGCAGGGGGACGGGGTGAGCAGTTCTTC. The full variable domain, its missing parts supplied by reference TRBV28 and TRBJ2-1, is DVKVTQSSRYLVKRTGEKVFLECVQDMDHENMFWYRQDPGLGLRLIYFSYDVKMKEKGDIPEGYSVSREKKERFSLILESASTNQTSMYLCASSKAGGRGEQFFGPGTRLTVL.

The CDR3 loop reads CASQWAGANVLTF. CDR3 DNA: TGTGCCAGCCAGTGGGCTGGGGCCAACGTCCTGACTTTC. V is TRBV19 and J is TRBJ2-6, with D uncertain. Germline CDR1 reads LNHDA; CDR2 reads SQIVND (reference sequence). Trimming stripped 9 bases from V and 2 bases from J, with 8 bases between. The CDR3 has 13 residues.

The chain uses TRBV6-5 and TRBJ2-1; TRBD2 agrees at 13 bases. The CDR3 contains 15 residues. From germline, CDR1 is MNHEY and CDR2 SVGAGI. V shed 6 bases and J 8 bases; nucleotides not matched to a gene: 7. The CDR3 nucleotides are TGTGCCAGCAGAATCGGACTAGCGGGAGAACATGAGCAGTTCTTC. Encoded protein: CASRIGLAGEHEQFF.

The rearrangement links TRBV6-5 to TRBJ1-4; D not resolved. With 6 bases removed from V and 4 bases from J, the gap between germline ends came to 12 bases. Germline loops: CDR1 MNHEY, CDR2 SVGAGI. The CDR3 runs to 14 residues. As DNA, the CDR3 is TGTGCCAGCAGCCCCAGGTTCTATAATGAAAAACTGTTTTTT. Its translation is CASSPRFYNEKLFF.

The gene calls are TRBV5-1 and TRBJ2-3; a weak D match, TRBD1 (6 bases). Trimming took 0 bases from V and 1 from J, leaving 9 bases between them. Germline V lookup: CDR1 SGHRS, CDR2 YFSETQ. The CDR3 loop spans 15 amino acids. The CDR3 loop reads CASSLDRVRTDTQYF. The CDR3 DNA follows: TGCGCCAGCAGCTTGGACAGGGTCCGCACAGATACGCAGTATTTT. The whole variable domain, filled in from reference TRBV5-1 and TRBJ2-3, reads KAGVTQTPRYLIKTRGQQVTLSCSPISGHRSVSWYQQTPGQGLQFLFEYFSETQRNKGNFPGRFSGRQFSNSRSEMNVSTLELGDSALYLCASSLDRVRTDTQYFGPGTRLTVL.

The chain recombines TRBV19 with TRBJ1-4; tentative D call: TRBD1 (6 bases). Trimming shortened V by 10 bases and J by 0 bases, and 15 bases separated the two germline ends. The CDR3 has 15 amino acids. In germline, CDR1 is LNHDA, CDR2 SQIVND (reference sequence). The CDR3 bases are TGTGCCACCTCGAGGGGGTACGCAACTAATGAAAAACTGTTTTTT. This translates into CATSRGYATNEKLFF.

The gene calls are TRBV3-1 (or the pseudogene TRBV3-2) and TRBJ2-7; the match to TRBD1 covers 9 bases. With 1 base clipped from V and 5 bases from J, the junction kept 12 bases outside the gene matches. The CDR3 extends over 17 amino acids. Germline-derived CDR1 and CDR2 are LGHDT and YNNKEL (reference sequence). In nucleotides, the CDR3 is TGTGCCAGCAGCCAAGGGGGGACAGGGTCCCGTCCCAACGAGCAGTACTTC. This encodes CASSQGGTGSRPNEQYF.

The V call is TRBV30, the J call TRBJ1-1; a possible D gene is TRBD1 (5 bases). The CDR3 has 13 residues. Germline V gene sequence: CDR1 GTSNPN, CDR2 SVGIG (reference sequence). V was cut by 0 bases and J by 4 bases, with 9 bases left in between. The CDR3 coding sequence is TGTGCCTGGAGTGTACGTGGGGGCACTGAAGCTTTCTTT. It encodes CAWSVRGGTEAFF.

The genes are TRBV6-2 or TRBV6-3 and TRBJ1-1; 7 nucleotides align to TRBD1. Germline CDR1 and CDR2: MNHEY and SVGEGT. The trim removed 6 bases at V and 4 bases at J, leaving 11 bases unmatched. There are 15 residues in the CDR3. CDR3 bases: TGTGCCAGCAGCCTCCAGGGGGGGCAGACCACTGAAGCTTTCTTT. Translating gives CASSLQGGQTTEAFF.

In DNA form, the CDR3 reads TGTGCCAGCAGCCAAGATGCGGGGGGCAATCAGCCCCAGCATTTT. Encoded protein: CASSQDAGGNQPQHF. This rearrangement joins TRBV4-2 to TRBJ1-5; D is possibly TRBD1 (5 bases). The CDR3 totals 15 residues. V lost 0 bases, J lost 2 bases, and 8 bases lay in between. CDR1 is LGHNA, CDR2 YNFKEQ, per germline.

This chain links TRBV2 with TRBJ1-3; TRBD1 might be the D (6 bases). The germline V gene encodes CDR1 SNHLY and CDR2 FYNNEI. The V end was cut by 4 bases, the J end by 3 bases, with 13 bases between. The length of the CDR3 is 15 residues. This CDR3 is CASSVLGARGNTIYF. Here the CDR3 DNA reads TGTGCCAGCAGTGTTTTGGGGGCGCGTGGAAACACCATATATTTT. The full variable domain, completed using reference TRBV2 and TRBJ1-3, is EPEVTQTPSHQVTQMGQEVILRCVPISNHLYFYWYRQILGQKVEFLVSFYNNEISEKSEIFDDQFSVERPDGSNFTLKIRSTKLEDSAMYFCASSVLGARGNTIYFGEGSWLTVV.